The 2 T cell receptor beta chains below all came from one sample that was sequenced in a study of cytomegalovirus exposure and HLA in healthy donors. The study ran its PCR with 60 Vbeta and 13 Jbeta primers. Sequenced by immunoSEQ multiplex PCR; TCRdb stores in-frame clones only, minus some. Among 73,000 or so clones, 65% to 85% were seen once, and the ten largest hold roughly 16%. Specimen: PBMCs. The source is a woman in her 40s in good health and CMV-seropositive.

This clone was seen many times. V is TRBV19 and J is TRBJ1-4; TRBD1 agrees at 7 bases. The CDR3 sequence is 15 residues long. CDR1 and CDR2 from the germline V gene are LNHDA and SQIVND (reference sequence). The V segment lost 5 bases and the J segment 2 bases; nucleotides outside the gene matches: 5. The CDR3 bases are TGTGCCAGTAGTCAGGGGGGTACGACTAATGAAAAACTGTTTTTT. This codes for CASSQGGTTNEKLFF.

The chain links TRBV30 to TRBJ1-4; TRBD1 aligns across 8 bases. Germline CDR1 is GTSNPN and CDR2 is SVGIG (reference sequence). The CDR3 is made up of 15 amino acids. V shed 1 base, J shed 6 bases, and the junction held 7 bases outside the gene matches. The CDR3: CAWSGVRGLYEKLFF. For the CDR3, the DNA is TGTGCCTGGAGTGGCGTCAGGGGGCTATATGAAAAACTGTTTTTT.